Included here is one T cell receptor (beta chain) sequence, with context. This clonotype has ten or more counts. It lacks a known antigen. Base-call qualities are not available, and no considerably larger clone is one nucleotide away. The data originate from a study of CD8 T cells in ankylosing spondylitis (dated by TCRdb to the late 2010s). For the study in its entirety: T cell receptor beta repertoires were profiled in healthy donors and ankylosing spondylitis patients so that disease-linked TCR variants could be found. The full study cohort comprised 25 ankylosing spondylitis patients and approximately 100 healthy donors. Peripheral blood samples were taken, and synovial fluid was additionally collected from ankylosing spondylitis patients.

CDR3 length: 16 amino acids, cysteine to phenylalanine. Only the CDR3 region is kept as DNA, spanning 48 bases read in frame from base 1. Deletion took 5 bases off V and 3 bases off J, with a span of 19 bases between the germline ends. The germline V gene gives CDR1 as SGHRS and CDR2 as YFSETQ. General conclusions and limits of the study: Some motif variants were previously reported in synovial fluid and blood of reactive arthritis patients, suggesting common disease-initiation mechanisms. In peripheral blood, the disease-linked clones were found at relatively low frequencies and had a CD8+ phenotype. Blood from ankylosing spondylitis patients appeared to be characterized by a TCR beta motif made up of seven or eight highly homologous amino acid variants. The disease-linked clones were reported to be significantly enriched in matched synovial fluid samples from ankylosing spondylitis patients.

Sequenced using an Illumina HiSeq 2500. Quantitative 5'-RACE with molecular barcodes was the method used to prepare the TCR beta libraries. The authors' analysis ran thus. To identify disease-linked TCR variants, a new computational method was used, one built on a probabilistic model of VDJ rearrangement. In-frame beta chains were kept once TCRdb had trimmed the public reads at Q25 with fastp and called clones with MiXCR. Under each unique CDR3 protein, matching rows form one entry showing the most common genes and DNA. The V and J calls here are based on TCRdb, not the publication. The sample contains 200,000 to 250,000 distinct CDR3 sequences, about 11% of them found a single time. The top ten clones comprise approximately 20% of the sample.

What was sequenced was blood, either unsorted or a sorted T cell fraction (not recorded which). This TCR was recovered from a male donor with ankylosing spondylitis or in good health (not recorded which). The rearranged chain carries TRBV5-1 and TRBJ2-3; the D gene assignment is ambiguous. For the CDR3, the sequence is CASSFALFSKTDTQYF. The nucleotides are TGCGCCAGCAGTTTCGCCCTCTTTAGCAAGACAGATACGCAGTATTTT. When the CDR3 is completed using the reference TRBV5-1 and TRBJ2-3 genes on either side, the full variable domain is KAGVTQTPRYLIKTRGQQVTLSCSPISGHRSVSWYQQTPGQGLQFLFEYFSETQRNKGNFPGRFSGRQFSNSRSEMNVSTLELGDSALYLCASSFALFSKTDTQYFGPGTRLTVL.